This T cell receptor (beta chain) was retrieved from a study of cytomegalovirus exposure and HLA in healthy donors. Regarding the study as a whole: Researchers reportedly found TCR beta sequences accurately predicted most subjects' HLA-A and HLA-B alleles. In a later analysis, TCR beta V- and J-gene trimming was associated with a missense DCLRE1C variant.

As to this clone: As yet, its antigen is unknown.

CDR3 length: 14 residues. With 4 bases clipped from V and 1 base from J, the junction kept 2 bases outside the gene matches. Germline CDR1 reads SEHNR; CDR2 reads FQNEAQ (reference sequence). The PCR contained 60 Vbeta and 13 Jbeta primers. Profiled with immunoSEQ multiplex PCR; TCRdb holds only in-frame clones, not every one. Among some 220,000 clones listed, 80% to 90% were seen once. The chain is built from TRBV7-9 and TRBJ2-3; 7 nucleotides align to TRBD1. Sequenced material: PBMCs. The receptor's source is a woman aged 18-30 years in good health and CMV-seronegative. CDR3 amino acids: CASSYGQGTDTQYF. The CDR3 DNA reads TGTGCCAGCAGCTACGGACAGGGCACAGATACGCAGTATTTT.